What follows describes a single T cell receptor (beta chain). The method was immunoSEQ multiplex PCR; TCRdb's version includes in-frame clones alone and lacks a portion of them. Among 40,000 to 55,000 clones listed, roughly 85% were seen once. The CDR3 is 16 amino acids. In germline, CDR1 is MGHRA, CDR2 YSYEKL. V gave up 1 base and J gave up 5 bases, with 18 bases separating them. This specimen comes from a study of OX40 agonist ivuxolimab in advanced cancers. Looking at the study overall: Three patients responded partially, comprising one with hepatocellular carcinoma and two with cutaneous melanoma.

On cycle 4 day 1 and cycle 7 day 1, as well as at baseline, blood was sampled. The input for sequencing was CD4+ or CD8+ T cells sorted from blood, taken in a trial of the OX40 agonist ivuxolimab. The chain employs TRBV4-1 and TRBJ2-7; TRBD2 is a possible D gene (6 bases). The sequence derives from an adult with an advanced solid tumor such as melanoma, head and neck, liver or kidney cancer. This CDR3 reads CASSQGLGPSEDEQYF. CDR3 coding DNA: TGCGCCAGCAGCCAAGGGCTGGGACCTAGCGAGGACGAGCAGTACTTC.